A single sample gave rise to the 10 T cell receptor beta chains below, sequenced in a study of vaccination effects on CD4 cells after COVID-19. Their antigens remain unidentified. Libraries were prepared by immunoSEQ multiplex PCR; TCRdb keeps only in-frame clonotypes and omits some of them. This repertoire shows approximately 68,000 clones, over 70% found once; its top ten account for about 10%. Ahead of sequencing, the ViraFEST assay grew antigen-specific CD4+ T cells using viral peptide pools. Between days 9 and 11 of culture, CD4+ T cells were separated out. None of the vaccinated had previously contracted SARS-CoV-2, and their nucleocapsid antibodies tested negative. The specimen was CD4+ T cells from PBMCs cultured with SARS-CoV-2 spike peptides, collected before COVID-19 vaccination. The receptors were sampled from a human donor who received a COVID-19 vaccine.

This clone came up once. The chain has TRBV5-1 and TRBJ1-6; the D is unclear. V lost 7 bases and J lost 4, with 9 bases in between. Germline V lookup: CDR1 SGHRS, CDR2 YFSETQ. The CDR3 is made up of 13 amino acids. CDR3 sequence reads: CASRSEYNSPLHF. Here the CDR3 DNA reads TGCGCCAGCCGTTCGGAGTATAATTCACCCCTCCACTTT. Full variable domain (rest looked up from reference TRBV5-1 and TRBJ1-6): KAGVTQTPRYLIKTRGQQVTLSCSPISGHRSVSWYQQTPGQGLQFLFEYFSETQRNKGNFPGRFSGRQFSNSRSEMNVSTLELGDSALYLCASRSEYNSPLHFGNGTRLTVT.

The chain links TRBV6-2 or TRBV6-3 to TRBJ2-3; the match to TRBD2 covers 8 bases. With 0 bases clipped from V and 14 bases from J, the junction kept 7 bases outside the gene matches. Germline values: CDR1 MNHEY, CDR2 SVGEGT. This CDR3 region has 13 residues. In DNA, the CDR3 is TGTGCCAGCAGTTACTCGAGCGGGAGTGGAGCGTATTTT. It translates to CASSYSSGSGAYF.

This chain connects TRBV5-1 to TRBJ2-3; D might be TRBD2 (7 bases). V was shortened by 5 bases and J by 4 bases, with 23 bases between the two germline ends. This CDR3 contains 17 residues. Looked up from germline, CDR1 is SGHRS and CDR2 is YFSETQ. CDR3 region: CASSRSSSGGRSDTQYF. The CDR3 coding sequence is TGCGCCAGCAGTCGCTCAAGTTCGGGGGGCCGGTCAGATACGCAGTATTTT.

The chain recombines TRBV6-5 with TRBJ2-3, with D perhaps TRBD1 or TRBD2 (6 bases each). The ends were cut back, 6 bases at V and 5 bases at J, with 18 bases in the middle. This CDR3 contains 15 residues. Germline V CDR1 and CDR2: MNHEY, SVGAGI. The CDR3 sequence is CASREGGGPGDTQYF. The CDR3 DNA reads TGTGCCAGCAGGGAGGGTGGGGGGCCGGGAGATACGCAGTATTTT.

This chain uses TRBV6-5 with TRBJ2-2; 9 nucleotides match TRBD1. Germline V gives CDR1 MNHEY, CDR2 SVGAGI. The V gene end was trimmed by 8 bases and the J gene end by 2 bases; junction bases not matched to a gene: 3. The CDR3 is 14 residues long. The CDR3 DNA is TGTGCCAGCCGACAGGGGGTAAACACCGGGGAGCTGTTTTTT. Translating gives CASRQGVNTGELFF.

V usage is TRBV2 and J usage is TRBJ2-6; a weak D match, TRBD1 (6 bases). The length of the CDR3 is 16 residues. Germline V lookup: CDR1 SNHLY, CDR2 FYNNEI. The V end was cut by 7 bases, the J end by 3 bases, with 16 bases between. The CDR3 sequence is CASTQIGGHGANVLTF. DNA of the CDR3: TGTGCCAGCACTCAAATTGGGGGACATGGGGCCAACGTCCTGACTTTC. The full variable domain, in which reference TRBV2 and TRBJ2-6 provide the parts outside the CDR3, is EPEVTQTPSHQVTQMGQEVILRCVPISNHLYFYWYRQILGQKVEFLVSFYNNEISEKSEIFDDQFSVERPDGSNFTLKIRSTKLEDSAMYFCASTQIGGHGANVLTFGAGSRLTVL.

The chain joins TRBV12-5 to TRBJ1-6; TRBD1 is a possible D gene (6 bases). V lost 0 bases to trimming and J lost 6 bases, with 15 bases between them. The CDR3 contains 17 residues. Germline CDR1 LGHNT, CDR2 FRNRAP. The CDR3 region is CASGLVLYRAANSPLHF. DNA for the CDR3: TGTGCTAGTGGTTTGGTACTCTACAGGGCGGCTAATTCACCCCTCCACTTT.

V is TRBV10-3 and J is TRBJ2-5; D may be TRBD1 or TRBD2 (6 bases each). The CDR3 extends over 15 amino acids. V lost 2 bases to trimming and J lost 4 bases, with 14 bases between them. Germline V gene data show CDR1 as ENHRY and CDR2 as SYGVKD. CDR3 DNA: TGTGCCATCAGTGAGGGGGGCGGGGTACGAGAGACCCAGTACTTC. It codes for CAISEGGGVRETQYF.

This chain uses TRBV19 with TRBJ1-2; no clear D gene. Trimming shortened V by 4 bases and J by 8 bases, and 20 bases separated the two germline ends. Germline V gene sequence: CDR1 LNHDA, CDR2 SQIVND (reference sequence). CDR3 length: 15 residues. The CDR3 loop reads CASSTTSPGEGGYTF. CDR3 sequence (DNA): TGTGCCAGTAGTACGACCAGCCCGGGAGAGGGCGGCTACACCTTC. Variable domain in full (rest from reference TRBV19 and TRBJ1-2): DGGITQSPKYLFRKEGQNVTLSCEQNLNHDAMYWYRQDPGQGLRLIYYSQIVNDFQKGDIAEGYSVSREKKESFPLTVTSAQKNPTAFYLCASSTTSPGEGGYTFGSGTRLTVV.

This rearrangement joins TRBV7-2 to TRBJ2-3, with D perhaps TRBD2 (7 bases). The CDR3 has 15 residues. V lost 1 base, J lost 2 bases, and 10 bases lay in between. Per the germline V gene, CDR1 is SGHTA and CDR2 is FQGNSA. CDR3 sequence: CASSLGGGHTDTQYF. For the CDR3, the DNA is TGTGCCAGCAGCTTAGGGGGGGGGCACACAGATACGCAGTATTTT.